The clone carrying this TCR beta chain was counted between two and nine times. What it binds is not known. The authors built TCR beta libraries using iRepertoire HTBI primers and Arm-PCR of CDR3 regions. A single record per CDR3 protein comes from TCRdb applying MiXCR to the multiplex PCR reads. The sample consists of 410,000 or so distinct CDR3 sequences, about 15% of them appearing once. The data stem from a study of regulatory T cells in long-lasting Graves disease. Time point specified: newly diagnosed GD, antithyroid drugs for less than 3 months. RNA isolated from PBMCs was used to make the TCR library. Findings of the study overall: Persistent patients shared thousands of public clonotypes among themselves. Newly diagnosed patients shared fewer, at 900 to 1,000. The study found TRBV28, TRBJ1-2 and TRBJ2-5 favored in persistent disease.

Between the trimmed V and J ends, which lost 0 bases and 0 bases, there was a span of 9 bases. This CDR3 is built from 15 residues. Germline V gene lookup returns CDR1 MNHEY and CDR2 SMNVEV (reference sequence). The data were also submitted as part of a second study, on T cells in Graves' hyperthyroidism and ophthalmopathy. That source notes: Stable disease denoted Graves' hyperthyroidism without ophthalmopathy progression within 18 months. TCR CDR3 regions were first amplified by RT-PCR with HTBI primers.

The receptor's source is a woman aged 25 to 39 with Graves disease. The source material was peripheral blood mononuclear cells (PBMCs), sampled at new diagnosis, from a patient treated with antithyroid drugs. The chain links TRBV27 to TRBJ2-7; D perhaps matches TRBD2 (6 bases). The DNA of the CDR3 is TGTGCCAGCAGTTTATCGGGCGGGGCCTCCTACGAGCAGTACTTC. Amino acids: CASSLSGGASYEQYF.